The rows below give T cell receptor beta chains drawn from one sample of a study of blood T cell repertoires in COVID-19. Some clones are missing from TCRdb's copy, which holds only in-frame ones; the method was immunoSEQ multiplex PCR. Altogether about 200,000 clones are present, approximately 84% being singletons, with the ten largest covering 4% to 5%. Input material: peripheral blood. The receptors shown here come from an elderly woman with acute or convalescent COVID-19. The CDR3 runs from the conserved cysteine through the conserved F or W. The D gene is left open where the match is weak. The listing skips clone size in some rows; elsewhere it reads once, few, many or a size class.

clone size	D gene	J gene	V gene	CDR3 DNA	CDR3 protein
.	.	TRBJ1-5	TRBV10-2	TGCGCCAGCAGTACTCAGGGGATGACTCAGCCCCAGCATTTT	CASSTQGMTQPQHF
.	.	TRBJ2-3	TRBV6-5	TGTGCCAGCAGTTACAGCGGAACTAGCACAGATACGCAGTATTTT	CASSYSGTSTDTQYF
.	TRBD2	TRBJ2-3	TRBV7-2	TGTGCCAGCAGCCGTGTTATCTCCGTTTGGGCTAGCGGAGATACGCAGTATTTT	CASSRVISVWASGDTQYF
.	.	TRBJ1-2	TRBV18	TGTGCCAGCTCACCGGAGCAGGGGTATGGCTACACCTTC	CASSPEQGYGYTF
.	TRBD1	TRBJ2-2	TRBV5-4	TGTGCCAGCAGGGGGGCGACAGGGGACAGGACCGGGGAGCTGTTTTTT	CASRGATGDRTGELFF
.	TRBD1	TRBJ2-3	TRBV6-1	TGTGCCAGCAGTGAAGAGGACAGGGGGGCAGATACGCAGTATTTT	CASSEEDRGADTQYF
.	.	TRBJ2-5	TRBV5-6	TGTGCCAGCAGCGAGTATCCACTGACAGGCCGGTTTGTGAAGACCCAGTACTTC	CASSEYPLTGRFVKTQYF
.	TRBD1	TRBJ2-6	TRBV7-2	TGTGCCAGCAGCTCTACAGGGGGCTCAGGCTCTGGGGCCAACGTCCTGACTTTC	CASSSTGGSGSGANVLTF
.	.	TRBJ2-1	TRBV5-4	TGTGCCAGCAGCCGGGACTCTCAGGATGAGCAGTTCTTC	CASSRDSQDEQFF
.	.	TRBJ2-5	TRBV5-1	TGCGCCAGCAGCTTGGCAGGGACAATCGGAGAGACCCAGTACTTC	CASSLAGTIGETQYF
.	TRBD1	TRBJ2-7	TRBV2	TGTGCCAGCATCAACCGACAGGGGGGCGAGCAGTACTTC	CASINRQGGEQYF
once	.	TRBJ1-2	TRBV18	TGTGCCAGCTCACCAGATCCGGGAAACTATGGCTACACCTTC	CASSPDPGNYGYTF
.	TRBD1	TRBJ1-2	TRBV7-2	TGTGCCAGCAGCTTAGAGCAGGGGGCTTATGGCTACACCTTC	CASSLEQGAYGYTF
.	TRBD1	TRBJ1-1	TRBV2	TGTGCCAGCAGCCCGGGACAGGCAATTGAAGCTTTCTTT	CASSPGQAIEAFF
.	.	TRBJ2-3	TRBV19	TGTGCCAGTAGGGCCTCCACAGATACGCAGTATTTT	CASRASTDTQYF
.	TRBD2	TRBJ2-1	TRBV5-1	TGCGCCAGCAGCTCCGGGACTAGCGGGAGGTACGATGAGCAGTTCTTC	CASSSGTSGRYDEQFF
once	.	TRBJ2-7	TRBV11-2	TGTGCCAGCAGCGCAAGGACTCAACCCACCTACGAGCAGTACTTC	CASSARTQPTYEQYF
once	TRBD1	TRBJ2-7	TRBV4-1	TGCGCCAGCAGCCAGGCCCCGGGACAGGGATACGAGCAGTACTTC	CASSQAPGQGYEQYF
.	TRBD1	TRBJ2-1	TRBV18	TGTGCCAGCTCACCCGGCAGACAGGGTGATGAGCAGTTCTTC	CASSPGRQGDEQFF
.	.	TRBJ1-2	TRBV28	TGTGCCAGCAGCTTGCTCGGAGGCCTAGGCTATGGCTACACCTTC	CASSLLGGLGYGYTF
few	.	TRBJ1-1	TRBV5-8	TGTGCCAGCAGATGGCACGCCGACACTGAAGCTTTCTTT	CASRWHADTEAFF
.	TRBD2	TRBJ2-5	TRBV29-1	TGCAGCGCTGCCGGCCCTAGCGGGAGGGTTACCCAGTACTTC	CSAAGPSGRVTQYF